These 9 T cell receptor beta chains share one sample of origin, sequenced in a study of T cells in Graves' hyperthyroidism and ophthalmopathy. TCR beta CDR3 regions were amplified from RNA transcripts. HTBI primers were used for first-round RT-PCR of the TCR CDR3. MiXCR was run by TCRdb on the multiplex PCR reads, yielding one entry per CDR3 protein. The sample has hundreds of thousands of distinct CDR3 sequences, around 38% seen once. Specimen: blood. Every receptor here comes from a man younger than 35 with Graves' hyperthyroidism.

V gene TRBV5-6 combines with J gene TRBJ2-6; D is perhaps TRBD2 (6 bases). The CDR3 has 17 residues. V lost 3 bases to trimming and J lost 4 bases, with 17 bases between them. Germline-derived CDR1 and CDR2 are SGHDT and YYEEEE. The CDR3 is CASSSLWSGLGANVLTF. The CDR3 nucleotides are TGTGCCAGCAGCTCCTTGTGGAGCGGGTTAGGGGCCAACGTCCTGACTTTC.

Points on this clonotype: Mismatch with germline at one junction end may stem from a read error. This chain uses TRBV7-3 with TRBJ1-1; TRBD1 aligns across 9 bases. The CDR3 contains 15 residues. Germline values: CDR1 SGHTA, CDR2 FQGTGA. Here the CDR3 DNA reads TGCGCCAGCAGCTACCCGGGACAGGGACTATCAGAAGCTTTCTTT. It codes for CASSYPGQGLSEAFF.

There are many counts of this clonotype. The chain is built from TRBV4-2 and TRBJ2-7; possibly TRBD2 for D (6 bases). Germline assignment: CDR1 LGHNA and CDR2 YNFKEQ. The CDR3 runs 14 residues. The V and J ends lost 0 bases and 0 bases respectively, with 6 bases between them. CDR3 region: CASSQDGGSYEQYF. The CDR3 DNA is TGTGCCAGCAGCCAAGACGGGGGCTCCTACGAGCAGTACTTC.

This clonotype was counted at least ten times. The V gene is TRBV9, the J gene TRBJ1-4; 11 bases line up with TRBD1. This CDR3 is built from 15 residues. Losses at the gene ends were 5 bases for V and 8 bases for J; bases not matched to a gene: 8. CDR1 and CDR2 (germline): SGDLS, YYNGEE. CDR3 DNA sequence: TGTGCCAGCAGTTATGGGGGACAGGGGGACGAAAAACTGTTTTTT. Translation: CASSYGGQGDEKLFF.

V usage is TRBV11-2 and J usage is TRBJ1-2; the D is unclear. V dropped 3 bases and J dropped 7 bases, with 12 bases sitting between them. Germline V gives CDR1 SGHAT, CDR2 FQNNGV. The length of the CDR3 is 13 residues. The CDR3 sequence: CASSFAAAVGYTF. As DNA, the CDR3 is TGTGCCAGCAGCTTCGCCGCCGCGGTTGGCTACACCTTC.

As for this clonotype: Germline is not matched at one junction end, which may reflect a read error. This chain joins TRBV10-3 and TRBJ2-7; D is unclear. This CDR3 comprises 16 residues. Germline V gene sequence: CDR1 ENHRY, CDR2 SYGVKD. In DNA, the CDR3 is TGTGCCAGCAGTGAAACCCCTCCAGAGAGCTCCTACGAGCAGTACTTC. Translation gives CASSETPPESSYEQYF.

This chain joins TRBV10-3 and TRBJ2-5; 7 bases line up with TRBD1. Germline V gene lookup returns CDR1 ENHRY and CDR2 SYGVKD. The CDR3 has 15 residues. The junction had 8 bases not matched to a gene; V was cut back by 2 bases and J by 5 bases. CDR3 residues: CAISELSKDRETQYF. As DNA, the CDR3 is TGTGCCATCAGTGAGCTCTCCAAGGACAGGGAGACCCAGTACTTC.

To note about this clonotype: A read error may account for a junction end that differs from germline. The gene calls are TRBV5-5 and TRBJ1-3, with 7 bases aligning to TRBD1. Germline CDR1 reads SGHKS; CDR2 reads YYEKEE (reference sequence). This CDR3 spans 15 amino acids. The CDR3 DNA reads TGCGCCAGCAGCCAAGATGGGACAGCTCTGAACACCATATATTTT. Residues: CASSQDGTALNTIYF. Complete variable domain (other parts from reference TRBV5-5 and TRBJ1-3): DAGVTQSPTHLIKTRGQQVTLRCSPISGHKSVSWYQQVLGQGPQFIFQYYEKEERGRGNFPDRFSARQFPNYSSELNVNALLLGDSALYLCASSQDGTALNTIYFGEGSWLTVV.

This clonotype was observed a handful of times. The V call is TRBV5-4, the J call TRBJ1-2; 12 bases map to TRBD1. Germline-derived CDR1 and CDR2 are SGHNT and YYREEE (reference sequence). The trim removed 4 bases at V and 4 bases at J, leaving 8 bases unmatched. The CDR3 runs to 16 residues. CDR3 residues: CASSKAGTGGGYGYTF. CDR3 coding DNA: TGTGCCAGCAGCAAGGCCGGGACAGGGGGCGGCTATGGCTACACCTTC.